Listed here are 13 T cell receptor beta chains from one sample, sequenced in a study of OX40 agonist ivuxolimab in advanced cancers. Clones were read by immunoSEQ multiplex PCR, and TCRdb kept only the in-frame ones, dropping some. Of tens of thousands of clones in the sample, 86% are singletons; the top ten hold 1.5% to 2%. The sample was CD4+ or CD8+ T cells sorted from blood, taken in a trial of the OX40 agonist ivuxolimab. Receptors originate from an adult with an advanced solid tumor such as melanoma, head and neck, liver or kidney cancer.

This clone was picked up one time. The chain links TRBV7-6 to TRBJ2-1; D assignment may be TRBD1 or TRBD2 (6 bases each). CDR3 length: 16 amino acids. With 5 bases removed from V and 7 bases from J, the gap between germline ends came to 21 bases. CDR1 is SGHVS and CDR2 is FNYEAQ in the germline V gene. CDR3 bases: TGTGCCAGCAGCCCCAGGGCGGGTGGGGGGCGAAATGAGCAGTTCTTC. Residues: CASSPRAGGGRNEQFF.

This chain connects TRBV2 to TRBJ2-1; 7 positions match TRBD2. CDR3 length: 16 amino acids. Trimming removed 6 bases from V and 4 bases from J; junction bases left unmatched: 12. The germline V gene encodes CDR1 SNHLY and CDR2 FYNNEI. Here the CDR3 DNA reads TGTGCCAGCAGGCGCATGGCGGGAGAGCTTTACAATGAGCAGTTCTTC. It yields the protein CASRRMAGELYNEQFF.

The CDR3 reads CASSLGPGAVGYTF. The CDR3, as DNA: TGTGCCAGCAGCTTAGGGCCAGGGGCTGTCGGCTACACCTTC. This chain links TRBV7-2 with TRBJ1-2, with a tentative D call TRBD1 (6 bases). V was shortened by 1 base and J by 8 bases, with 14 bases between the two germline ends. CDR1 and CDR2 from the germline V gene are SGHTA and FQGNSA. This CDR3 spans 14 amino acids.

The V and J genes are TRBV5-1 and TRBJ2-7; D gene unclear. V gave up 0 bases and J gave up 7 bases, with 17 bases separating them. This CDR3 has 15 residues. Germline CDR1 reads SGHRS; CDR2 reads YFSETQ. The CDR3 DNA sequence: TGCGCCAGCAGCTTGGACAACCAATTCCTACGAGAGCAGTACTTC. This codes for CASSLDNQFLREQYF. The variable domain in full, with the rest retrieved from reference TRBV5-1 and TRBJ2-7, is KAGVTQTPRYLIKTRGQQVTLSCSPISGHRSVSWYQQTPGQGLQFLFEYFSETQRNKGNFPGRFSGRQFSNSRSEMNVSTLELGDSALYLCASSLDNQFLREQYFGPGTRLTVT.

The J gene is TRBJ2-7, the V gene TRBV4-3, with TRBD1 identical over 8 bases. CDR1 and CDR2 (germline): LGHNA, YSLEER. V was pared by 3 bases and J by 2 bases, with 6 bases of the junction left unmatched. This CDR3 spans 15 amino acids. The CDR3 loop is CASSQRTGSTYEQYF. The DNA for the CDR3 is TGCGCCAGCAGCCAGAGGACAGGGAGCACCTACGAGCAGTACTTC.

This chain joins TRBV5-4 and TRBJ2-3; the D is unclear. With 2 bases removed from V and 2 bases from J, the gap between germline ends came to 6 bases. Germline V gene sequence: CDR1 SGHNT, CDR2 YYREEE (reference sequence). This CDR3 spans 13 amino acids. The CDR3 DNA follows: TGTGCCAGCAGCTTAACCCACACAGATACGCAGTATTTT. Translation: CASSLTHTDTQYF.

Only a few counts were recorded for this clone. The V gene is TRBV19, the J gene TRBJ2-5; no clear D. The CDR3 consists of 14 residues. Germline assignment: CDR1 LNHDA and CDR2 SQIVND (reference sequence). Trimming removed 4 bases from V and 2 bases from J, with 11 bases in between. Written as DNA, the CDR3 is TGTGCCAGTAGTAGTACAGTTACACAAGAGACCCAGTACTTC. Residues: CASSSTVTQETQYF.

The CDR3 DNA sequence: TGTGCCAGCTCCGGGGGAGAGTTCTCCGAGCAGTACTTC. Amino acids: CASSGGEFSEQYF. The chain joins TRBV2 to TRBJ2-7; possible D gene TRBD2, 6 bases. CDR1 is SNHLY and CDR2 is FYNNEI in the germline V gene. V lost 8 bases, J lost 6 bases, and 17 bases lay in between. CDR3 length: 13 amino acids.

This chain links TRBV4-2 with TRBJ2-7, with D maybe TRBD2 (5 bases). The CDR3 has 16 amino acids. The germline gives CDR1 LGHNA, CDR2 YNFKEQ. With 2 bases removed from V and 1 base from J, the gap between germline ends came to 15 bases. As DNA, the CDR3 is TGTGCCAGCAGCCAATTCGCCTCTAGCTATTCCTACGAGCAGTACTTC. Translation: CASSQFASSYSYEQYF.

The chain is built from TRBV6-1 and TRBJ2-6; tentative D call: TRBD2 (7 bases). Germline V lookup: CDR1 MNHNS, CDR2 SASEGT. Trimming shortened V by 4 bases and J by 0 bases, and 16 bases separated the two germline ends. The CDR3 is 18 residues long. The CDR3 DNA reads TGTGCCAGCAGTGGGGGGGGCAGGGCACACTCTGGGGCCAACGTCCTGACTTTC. This sequence encodes CASSGGGRAHSGANVLTF.

In DNA form, the CDR3 reads TGTGCCAGCAGCTTAGGCCCAGAACAGGAAGCTTTCTTT. This translates into CASSLGPEQEAFF. The rearrangement links TRBV11-3 to TRBJ1-1, with D hard to call. The CDR3 contains 13 residues. The V gene lost 1 base and the J gene lost 8 bases, with 11 bases spanning the gap. CDR1 SGHNT and CDR2 YENEEA come from the germline V gene.

The chain is built from TRBV4-3 and TRBJ1-1; a weak D match, TRBD1 (5 bases). Germline lookup yields CDR1 LGHNA and CDR2 YSLEER. The CDR3 is 14 residues long. The V gene lost 0 bases and the J gene lost 10 bases, with 15 bases spanning the gap. CDR3 nucleotide sequence: TGCGCCAGCAGCCAAGATAGTGGGGACTATGGAGCTTTCTTT. Protein: CASSQDSGDYGAFF.

This chain links TRBV4-1 with TRBJ2-7; the D gene could be TRBD1 or TRBD2 (5 bases each). Trimming removed 4 bases at V and 0 bases at J, with 19 bases between. There are 17 residues in the CDR3. CDR1 and CDR2 (germline): MGHRA, YSYEKL. The CDR3: CASSPGTGAPSSYEQYF. As DNA, the CDR3 is TGCGCCAGCAGCCCCGGGACCGGGGCCCCGAGCTCCTACGAGCAGTACTTC.